This T cell receptor (beta chain) was captured in a study of T cell responses to AZD1222 COVID-19 vaccine. The assay was immunoSEQ multiplex PCR, and TCRdb's table has in-frame clones only and misses some. The data hold approximately 130,000 clones, with roughly 88% observed a single time. Per germline, CDR1 LGHNA and CDR2 YNFKEQ. The CDR3 runs 14 residues. Between the trimmed V and J ends, which lost 4 bases and 4 bases, there was a span of 10 bases. The rearrangement uses TRBV4-2 and TRBJ2-2; weak D call: TRBD2 (6 bases). The receptor was isolated from an adult in good health. This specimen consisted of peripheral blood, obtained on day 0 of AZD1222 vaccination. The CDR3 loop reads CASSPRRATGELFF. Here the CDR3 DNA reads TGTGCCAGCAGCCCCCGGAGGGCCACCGGGGAGCTGTTTTTT.